The rows below give T cell receptor beta chains drawn from one sample of a study of CD4 T cell repertoires in COVID-19. Some clones are missing from TCRdb's copy, which holds only in-frame ones; the method was immunoSEQ multiplex PCR. The repertoire includes some 80,000 clones, about 80% of them detected once, and 0.45% to 0.6% sits in the top ten. Here the sequenced sample was CD4+ T cells from peripheral blood, taken after recovery from COVID-19. The receptors originated from a human donor who had COVID-19. Both conserved end residues are part of each CDR3. Fields, in order: clone size, V gene, D gene, J gene, CDR3 DNA, CDR3 protein. D genes are given only for firm matches. Clone size is stated in some rows and not others, as once, few, many or a class when expanded.

abundance: -
v_gene: TRBV30
d_gene: -
j_gene: TRBJ1-3
CDR3nt: TGTGCCTGGAGTGTCCGGGACCCAATATATTTT
CDR3aa: CAWSVRDPIYF

abundance: -
v_gene: TRBV19
d_gene: TRBD1
j_gene: TRBJ1-3
CDR3nt: TGTGCCAGTAGTATAGGAAGATGGGACAGGGCCCGCTCTGGAAACACCATATATTTT
CDR3aa: CASSIGRWDRARSGNTIYF

abundance: -
v_gene: TRBV5-4
d_gene: TRBD2
j_gene: TRBJ2-1
CDR3nt: TGTGCCAGCAGCCGGTCCCGGGAGGGCTGGAATGAGCAGTTCTTC
CDR3aa: CASSRSREGWNEQFF

abundance: -
v_gene: TRBV24-1
d_gene: -
j_gene: TRBJ2-7
CDR3nt: TGTGCCACCGCGGGTCGCCATGAAATCGAGCAGTACTTC
CDR3aa: CATAGRHEIEQYF

abundance: -
v_gene: TRBV2
d_gene: -
j_gene: TRBJ1-2
CDR3nt: TGTGCCAGCAGTCCTTTGTCAGGGAACTATGGCTACACCTTC
CDR3aa: CASSPLSGNYGYTF

abundance: -
v_gene: TRBV19
d_gene: -
j_gene: TRBJ2-6
CDR3nt: TGTGCCAGTAGTAATAACGGTGACGGGGCCAACGTCCTGACTTTC
CDR3aa: CASSNNGDGANVLTF

abundance: -
v_gene: TRBV10-3
d_gene: TRBD1
j_gene: TRBJ1-5
CDR3nt: TGTGCCATCAGAGCAGGGGGCGTTAACAATCAGCCCCAGCATTTT
CDR3aa: CAIRAGGVNNQPQHF

abundance: -
v_gene: TRBV18
d_gene: TRBD1
j_gene: TRBJ2-7
CDR3nt: TGTGCCAGCTCACCCTCGGGGACAGGCTCACCCGAGCAGTACTTC
CDR3aa: CASSPSGTGSPEQYF

abundance: once
v_gene: TRBV18
d_gene: -
j_gene: TRBJ1-3
CDR3nt: TGTGCCAGCTCCCAAGGGTCTGGAAACACCATATATTTT
CDR3aa: CASSQGSGNTIYF

abundance: -
v_gene: TRBV6-5
d_gene: TRBD1
j_gene: TRBJ1-2
CDR3nt: TGTGCCAGCACTAGACAGGGCTATGGCTACACCTTC
CDR3aa: CASTRQGYGYTF

abundance: -
v_gene: TRBV19
d_gene: TRBD1
j_gene: TRBJ2-2
CDR3nt: TGTGCCAGTAGTACGACAGGGGGCACCGGGGAGCTGTTTTTT
CDR3aa: CASSTTGGTGELFF

abundance: -
v_gene: TRBV11-1
d_gene: -
j_gene: TRBJ1-1
CDR3nt: TGTGCCAGCAGCTTAGTGGGGACGGATAACACTGAAGCTTTCTTT
CDR3aa: CASSLVGTDNTEAFF

abundance: once
v_gene: TRBV19
d_gene: -
j_gene: TRBJ1-6
CDR3nt: TGTGCCAGTAGTATGCAGAATTCACCCCTCCACTTT
CDR3aa: CASSMQNSPLHF

abundance: -
v_gene: TRBV30
d_gene: -
j_gene: TRBJ1-5
CDR3nt: TGTGCCTGGAGTGTTGGGTCTAGCAATCAGCCCCAGCATTTT
CDR3aa: CAWSVGSSNQPQHF

abundance: few
v_gene: TRBV28
d_gene: TRBD2
j_gene: TRBJ2-1
CDR3nt: TGTGCCAGCAGTTCGGGACTAGTAACCTTTGAGCAGTTCTTC
CDR3aa: CASSSGLVTFEQFF

abundance: -
v_gene: TRBV7-9
d_gene: -
j_gene: TRBJ2-7
CDR3nt: TGTGCCAGCAGCATTGGGTCAGACGAGTACTTC
CDR3aa: CASSIGSDEYF

abundance: -
v_gene: TRBV5-1
d_gene: TRBD1
j_gene: TRBJ2-2
CDR3nt: TGCGCCAGCAGCTCCGGACAGGGTGGCACCGGGGAGCTGTTTTTT
CDR3aa: CASSSGQGGTGELFF

abundance: -
v_gene: TRBV4-2
d_gene: -
j_gene: TRBJ1-3
CDR3nt: TGTGCCAGCAGCCAAGATTGGGTTCGGGGGCCTGGAAACACCATATATTTT
CDR3aa: CASSQDWVRGPGNTIYF

abundance: -
v_gene: TRBV7-2
d_gene: -
j_gene: TRBJ1-6
CDR3nt: TGTGCCAGCAGCCCCAATGGAATTTCACCCCTCCACTTT
CDR3aa: CASSPNGISPLHF

abundance: -
v_gene: TRBV19
d_gene: TRBD1
j_gene: TRBJ2-3
CDR3nt: TGTGCCACCTCCGGGACAGGGAGGGGGGCTAGCACAGATACGCAGTATTTT
CDR3aa: CATSGTGRGASTDTQYF

abundance: -
v_gene: TRBV19
d_gene: -
j_gene: TRBJ2-5
CDR3nt: TGTGCCAGCCGGGAGTCAGGGGGAGGTGAGACCCAGTACTTC
CDR3aa: CASRESGGGETQYF

abundance: -
v_gene: TRBV7-2
d_gene: TRBD1
j_gene: TRBJ1-1
CDR3nt: TGTGCCAGCAGCTTCCCACCAGGGGGGGCTTTCTTT
CDR3aa: CASSFPPGGAFF

abundance: -
v_gene: TRBV5-1
d_gene: -
j_gene: TRBJ2-2
CDR3nt: TGCGCCAGCAGACCGCAGGGGAACACCGGGGAGCTGTTTTTT
CDR3aa: CASRPQGNTGELFF

abundance: -
v_gene: TRBV19
d_gene: -
j_gene: TRBJ2-7
CDR3nt: TGTGCCAGTAGTATTCGGGACAAGCACTACGAGCAGTACTTC
CDR3aa: CASSIRDKHYEQYF

abundance: -
v_gene: TRBV28
d_gene: -
j_gene: TRBJ2-1
CDR3nt: TGTGCCAGCAGTTTAGGGTACGGTGAGCAGTTCTTC
CDR3aa: CASSLGYGEQFF

abundance: -
v_gene: TRBV4-1
d_gene: -
j_gene: TRBJ2-7
CDR3nt: TGCGCCAGCAGCCAAGGGCCTGACCGGGTCCAGTACGAGCAGTACTTC
CDR3aa: CASSQGPDRVQYEQYF

abundance: -
v_gene: TRBV4-1
d_gene: -
j_gene: TRBJ1-2
CDR3nt: TGCGCCAGCAGCCAAACACTGGAGATCTATGGCTACACCTTC
CDR3aa: CASSQTLEIYGYTF

abundance: once
v_gene: TRBV4-1
d_gene: TRBD2
j_gene: TRBJ2-1
CDR3nt: TGCGCCAGCAGCCTCCCGGGACTAGCGGGAGATATAAATGAGCAGTTCTTC
CDR3aa: CASSLPGLAGDINEQFF

abundance: -
v_gene: TRBV5-4
d_gene: -
j_gene: TRBJ1-2
CDR3nt: TGTGCCAGCAGCTTGGACCCAAATGCAGGTGGCTACACCTTC
CDR3aa: CASSLDPNAGGYTF

abundance: -
v_gene: TRBV6-5
d_gene: -
j_gene: TRBJ1-4
CDR3nt: TGTGCCAGCACCAGGTTTGCAACTAATGAAAAACTGTTTTTT
CDR3aa: CASTRFATNEKLFF

abundance: -
v_gene: TRBV15
d_gene: TRBD2
j_gene: TRBJ2-3
CDR3nt: TGTGCCACCAGCAGCACTAGCGTGGGGGCAGATACGCAGTATTTT
CDR3aa: CATSSTSVGADTQYF

abundance: -
v_gene: TRBV9
d_gene: -
j_gene: TRBJ1-4
CDR3nt: TGTGCCAGCAGCCCTCGACCCCAAGGCGAAAAACTGTTTTTT
CDR3aa: CASSPRPQGEKLFF

abundance: -
v_gene: TRBV19
d_gene: -
j_gene: TRBJ1-4
CDR3nt: TGTGCCAGTAGGGCCGGGGCAACTAATGAAAAACTGTTTTTT
CDR3aa: CASRAGATNEKLFF

abundance: -
v_gene: TRBV12-5
d_gene: TRBD2
j_gene: TRBJ2-1
CDR3nt: TGTGCTAGTGGGGAGGGACTAGCGGGAGTCGGCAATGAGCAGTTCTTC
CDR3aa: CASGEGLAGVGNEQFF

abundance: -
v_gene: TRBV12-3/TRBV12-4
d_gene: -
j_gene: TRBJ1-1
CDR3nt: TGTGCCAGCAGATCTCAGGCGAACACTGAAGCTTTCTTT
CDR3aa: CASRSQANTEAFF

abundance: once
v_gene: TRBV7-2
d_gene: -
j_gene: TRBJ1-1
CDR3nt: TGTGCCAGCAGCGCTTCCGGCGGGGGCACTGAAGCTTTCTTT
CDR3aa: CASSASGGGTEAFF

abundance: -
v_gene: TRBV3-1/TRBV3-2
d_gene: TRBD2
j_gene: TRBJ2-1
CDR3nt: TGTGCCAGCAGCATCCTATCTACTAGCGGCTACAATGAGCAGTTCTTC
CDR3aa: CASSILSTSGYNEQFF